The 16 T cell receptor beta chains below all came from one sample that was sequenced in a study of blood T cell repertoires in COVID-19. Sequencing was performed with immunoSEQ multiplex PCR; in TCRdb, only in-frame clones are kept and a portion is missing. The sample consists of about 230,000 clones, 83% of them appearing once. Material for sequencing was peripheral blood. These receptors originate from a woman in her fifties or sixties with acute or convalescent COVID-19.

The genes are TRBV19 and TRBJ1-6; D may be TRBD1 (5 bases). The CDR3 runs 16 residues. From germline, CDR1 is LNHDA and CDR2 SQIVND (reference sequence). The V gene lost 3 bases and the J gene lost 0 bases, with 9 bases spanning the gap. CDR3 in amino acids: CASSIQGSSYNSPLHF. In DNA, the CDR3 is TGTGCCAGTAGTATCCAGGGTTCCTCCTATAATTCACCCCTCCACTTT.

The rearrangement joins TRBV6-5 to TRBJ2-3; no reliable D call. The length of the CDR3 is 14 residues. V lost 10 bases, J lost 1 base, and 15 bases lay in between. Germline CDR1 is MNHEY and CDR2 is SVGAGI. For the CDR3, the DNA is TGTGCCACAAACTTGGCGGTTGGCACAGATACGCAGTATTTT. Its protein is CATNLAVGTDTQYF.

The J gene is TRBJ2-1, the V gene TRBV29-1, with D perhaps matching TRBD2 (6 bases). V shed 0 bases and J shed 1 base, with 7 bases lying between them. The CDR3 contains 14 residues. Germline V gives CDR1 SQVTM, CDR2 ANQGSEA. The CDR3 sequence is CSVEERDSYNEQFF. Written as DNA, the CDR3 is TGCAGCGTTGAAGAGCGGGATTCCTACAATGAGCAGTTCTTC.

The V gene is TRBV5-1, the J gene TRBJ2-7; TRBD1 matches 9 bases. V shed 4 bases and J 3 bases; nucleotides not matched to a gene: 8. Germline CDR1 reads SGHRS; CDR2 reads YFSETQ. The CDR3 runs to 15 residues. CDR3 DNA: TGCGCCAGCAGCCCGAACCGGGACAGGGTCTACGAGCAGTACTTC. It codes for CASSPNRDRVYEQYF.

This chain's CDR3 is CASTRVTSTPYEQYF. The CDR3 bases are TGTGCCAGCACCCGAGTCACTAGCACCCCGTACGAGCAGTACTTC. The chain couples TRBV6-5 to TRBJ2-7; a weak D match, TRBD2 (6 bases). CDR1 and CDR2 (germline): MNHEY, SVGAGI. This CDR3 has 15 amino acids. The V gene lost 7 bases and the J gene lost 4 bases, with 20 bases spanning the gap.

The chain recombines TRBV28 with TRBJ2-7; tentative D call: TRBD2 (5 bases). V was pared by 0 bases and J by 6 bases, with 12 bases between. The germline gives CDR1 MDHEN, CDR2 SYDVKM. The CDR3 is 14 amino acids. CDR3 DNA: TGTGCCAGCAGTTTATGGACGGATGCGGGCGAGCAGTACTTC. Protein product: CASSLWTDAGEQYF.

J is TRBJ1-2 and V is TRBV3-1 (or the pseudogene TRBV3-2); TRBD1 matches at 8 bases. There are 14 residues in the CDR3. The ends lost 6 bases at V and 5 bases at J; junction bases unmatched: 8. From germline, CDR1 is LGHDT and CDR2 YNNKEL (reference sequence). CDR3 loop: CASRPQGARYGYTF. DNA of the CDR3: TGTGCCAGCAGACCCCAGGGGGCAAGGTATGGCTACACCTTC.

The V and J genes are TRBV21-1 and TRBJ1-6. TRBV21-1 is reported as a pseudogene. The CDR3 totals 15 residues. CDR3 residues: CASSTQAPYNSPLHF. DNA for the CDR3: TGTGCCAGCAGCACCCAAGCCCCCTATAATTCACCCCTCCACTTT.

J is TRBJ2-1 and V is TRBV10-3, with 7 bases fitting TRBD1. Germline assignment: CDR1 ENHRY and CDR2 SYGVKD. The trim removed 7 bases at V and 8 bases at J, leaving 8 bases unmatched. CDR3 length: 13 amino acids. The CDR3 coding sequence is TGTGCCATCAACCCGGGACAGAACGATGAGCAGTTCTTC. Its protein product is CAINPGQNDEQFF.

This rearrangement joins TRBV28 to TRBJ1-5; D unresolved. V was shortened by 2 bases and J by 0 bases, with 11 bases between the two germline ends. Per the germline V gene, CDR1 is MDHEN and CDR2 is SYDVKM. The CDR3 spans 16 residues. The CDR3: CASSLREYYSNQPQHF. DNA for the CDR3: TGTGCCAGCAGTTTAAGAGAATATTATAGCAATCAGCCCCAGCATTTT. The whole variable domain, filled in from reference TRBV28 and TRBJ1-5, reads DVKVTQSSRYLVKRTGEKVFLECVQDMDHENMFWYRQDPGLGLRLIYFSYDVKMKEKGDIPEGYSVSREKKERFSLILESASTNQTSMYLCASSLREYYSNQPQHFGDGTRLSIL.

CDR3 protein: CASSYAPGDGYTF. DNA for the CDR3: TGTGCCAGCAGTTACGCCCCAGGGGATGGCTACACCTTC. The genes are TRBV6-5 and TRBJ1-2; weak D call: TRBD1 (6 bases). The length of the CDR3 is 13 residues. Per the germline V gene, CDR1 is MNHEY and CDR2 is SVGAGI. V gave up 2 bases and J gave up 6 bases, with 10 bases separating them.

The rearrangement links TRBV28 to TRBJ1-2; 8 bases are shared with TRBD1. The CDR3 contains 14 residues. J lost 7 bases, V lost 4 bases, and 8 bases had no gene match. Germline CDR1 reads MDHEN; CDR2 reads SYDVKM. The CDR3 region has the DNA TGTGCCAGCAGTTCAACGGGACAGGAAAGTGGCTACACCTTC. Its translation is CASSSTGQESGYTF.

This sequence joins TRBV9 and TRBJ2-2, with D unclear. Per the germline V gene, CDR1 is SGDLS and CDR2 is YYNGEE. V shed 4 bases and J shed 6 bases, with 13 bases lying between them. The length of the CDR3 is 14 residues. Here the CDR3 reads CASSMRSEPGELFF. As DNA, the CDR3 is TGTGCCAGCAGCATGAGGAGCGAACCCGGGGAGCTGTTTTTT. The variable domain in full, with the rest retrieved from reference TRBV9 and TRBJ2-2, is DSGVTQTPKHLITATGQRVTLRCSPRSGDLSVYWYQQSLDQGLQFLIQYYNGEERAKGNILERFSAQQFPDLHSELNLSSLELGDSALYFCASSMRSEPGELFFGEGSRLTVL.

V is TRBV4-1 and J is TRBJ2-2; 9 bases agree with TRBD2. The CDR3 spans 14 residues. In germline, CDR1 is MGHRA, CDR2 YSYEKL. The V segment lost 6 bases and the J segment 7 bases; nucleotides outside the gene matches: 6. CDR3 nucleotides: TGCGCCAGCAGTCTACGGACTAGCGACGGGGAGCTGTTTTTT. Translating gives CASSLRTSDGELFF.

The rearrangement uses TRBV6-2 or TRBV6-3 and TRBJ1-5, with a weak D call TRBD1 (5 bases). Trimming pared 6 bases from V and 5 bases from J, leaving 20 bases between. The germline V gene encodes CDR1 MNHEY and CDR2 SVGEGT. The CDR3 loop spans 16 amino acids. The CDR3 sequence is CASSARGRGIDQPQHF. CDR3 DNA: TGTGCCAGCAGCGCCCGAGGTAGGGGTATTGATCAGCCCCAGCATTTT.

CDR3 in DNA: TGTGCCAGCAGCTTGGGCGGGAGTTACAATGAGCAGTTCTTC. Translation: CASSLGGSYNEQFF. The chain combines TRBV5-5 with TRBJ2-1, with TRBD2 identical over 7 bases. The germline CDR1 and CDR2 sequences are SGHKS and YYEKEE (reference sequence). Germline trimming cut 0 bases from V and 4 bases from J; bases unmatched to any gene: 1. The CDR3 loop spans 14 amino acids.